These T cell receptor beta chains were read from a single sample in a study of PD-1 blockade in classical Hodgkin lymphoma. Here immunoSEQ multiplex PCR was the method, and the copy in TCRdb shows in-frame clones only, minus some. The table includes tens of thousands of clones, about 85% detected once. Sequenced here: peripheral blood mononuclear cells (PBMCs), sampled before the fourth cycle of nivolumab. The receptor set was obtained from a human donor with classical Hodgkin lymphoma. The CDR3 runs from the conserved cysteine through the conserved F or W. Each record gives: D gene, V gene, clone size, J gene, CDR3 DNA, CDR3 protein. A D gene is named only where the DNA matches it firmly. Clone sizes are given selectively: once, few, many, or a class where the clone is expanded.

d_call: -; v_call: TRBV29-1; clone_size: -; j_call: TRBJ2-5; cdr3_nt: TGCAGCGGCCGAAGCGGACAAGAGACCCAGTACTTC; cdr3_aa: CSGRSGQETQYF
d_call: -; v_call: TRBV5-1; clone_size: -; j_call: TRBJ2-5; cdr3_nt: TGCGCCAGCAGCCCTAACCAAGAGACCCAGTACTTC; cdr3_aa: CASSPNQETQYF
d_call: TRBD1; v_call: TRBV6-5; clone_size: few; j_call: TRBJ2-1; cdr3_nt: TGTGCCAGCAGACGGGACAGCTCCTACAATGAGCAGTTCTTC; cdr3_aa: CASRRDSSYNEQFF
d_call: -; v_call: TRBV7-9; clone_size: -; j_call: TRBJ1-1; cdr3_nt: TGTGCCAGCAGCTTATCGGCGGACACTGAAGCTTTCTTT; cdr3_aa: CASSLSADTEAFF
d_call: -; v_call: TRBV11-2; clone_size: -; j_call: TRBJ1-4; cdr3_nt: TGTGCCAGCAGCTTTGGGGCAACTAATGAAAAACTGTTTTTT; cdr3_aa: CASSFGATNEKLFF
d_call: -; v_call: TRBV2; clone_size: once; j_call: TRBJ1-4; cdr3_nt: TGTGCCAGCAGTGAGGACGGAGCAACTAATGAAAAACTGTTTTTT; cdr3_aa: CASSEDGATNEKLFF
d_call: TRBD1; v_call: TRBV18; clone_size: -; j_call: TRBJ1-1; cdr3_nt: TGTGCCAGCTCACCCGACAGGGGGCGAACTGAAGCTTTCTTT; cdr3_aa: CASSPDRGRTEAFF
d_call: -; v_call: TRBV2; clone_size: -; j_call: TRBJ2-6; cdr3_nt: TGTGCCAGCAGTGAAGGTCGGAGGCAAATAGGGGCCAACGTCCTGACTTTC; cdr3_aa: CASSEGRRQIGANVLTF
d_call: -; v_call: TRBV6-1; clone_size: -; j_call: TRBJ2-3; cdr3_nt: TGTGCCAGCAGCCCCGCTTTAGGTGTGTTCGCGCAGTATTTT; cdr3_aa: CASSPALGVFAQYF
d_call: -; v_call: TRBV5-1; clone_size: -; j_call: TRBJ2-5; cdr3_nt: TGCGCCAGCGGACACGGGGCGGGGAGTTTGCAAGAGACCCAGTACTTC; cdr3_aa: CASGHGAGSLQETQYF
d_call: -; v_call: TRBV5-1; clone_size: -; j_call: TRBJ2-7; cdr3_nt: TGCGCCAGCTCAGCCCAGGGGGGACGTTACGAGCAGTACTTC; cdr3_aa: CASSAQGGRYEQYF
d_call: -; v_call: TRBV6-1; clone_size: -; j_call: TRBJ2-5; cdr3_nt: TGTGCCAGCAGTGAACTTATCATCGGGAAGACCCAGTACTTC; cdr3_aa: CASSELIIGKTQYF
d_call: -; v_call: TRBV5-1; clone_size: -; j_call: TRBJ1-5; cdr3_nt: TGCGCCAGCAGCTTGGATTCGGGAACAGATCAGCCCCAGCATTTT; cdr3_aa: CASSLDSGTDQPQHF
d_call: -; v_call: TRBV6-5; clone_size: -; j_call: TRBJ1-1; cdr3_nt: TGTGCCAGCAGTTGCGACACGATGGACACTGAAGCTTTCTTT; cdr3_aa: CASSCDTMDTEAFF
d_call: -; v_call: TRBV5-1; clone_size: -; j_call: TRBJ2-7; cdr3_nt: TGCGCCAGCAGCTTGGTAGAGGCTACCTACGAGCAGTACTTC; cdr3_aa: CASSLVEATYEQYF
d_call: -; v_call: TRBV5-1; clone_size: -; j_call: TRBJ2-7; cdr3_nt: TGCGCCAGCAGCTTGGGGGAACGAGTCAGGCTGCCCTACGAGCAGTACTTC; cdr3_aa: CASSLGERVRLPYEQYF
d_call: -; v_call: TRBV13; clone_size: -; j_call: TRBJ2-7; cdr3_nt: TGTGCCAGCAGCTTAATGGGGGGCGGTCCGTCCGAGCAGTACTTC; cdr3_aa: CASSLMGGGPSEQYF
d_call: -; v_call: TRBV5-1; clone_size: -; j_call: TRBJ1-3; cdr3_nt: TGCGCCAGCAGCTTGGAGGTGTTGGGCTCTGGAAACACCATATATTTT; cdr3_aa: CASSLEVLGSGNTIYF
d_call: TRBD1; v_call: TRBV6-4; clone_size: -; j_call: TRBJ2-1; cdr3_nt: TGTGCCAGCAGTGAGGCCCAGGGGGTCAATGAGCAGTTCTTC; cdr3_aa: CASSEAQGVNEQFF
d_call: TRBD1; v_call: TRBV27; clone_size: -; j_call: TRBJ1-2; cdr3_nt: TGTGCCAGCAGTTTAGAAGGGGGCGCGGGGTATGGCTACACCTTC; cdr3_aa: CASSLEGGAGYGYTF
d_call: -; v_call: TRBV5-1; clone_size: -; j_call: TRBJ1-3; cdr3_nt: TGCGCCAGCAGCTTGGACGGTATCTCTGGAAACACCATATATTTT; cdr3_aa: CASSLDGISGNTIYF
d_call: -; v_call: TRBV7-8; clone_size: -; j_call: TRBJ1-1; cdr3_nt: TGTGCCAGCAACCTGATAACAGGGAACACTGAAGCTTTCTTT; cdr3_aa: CASNLITGNTEAFF
d_call: -; v_call: TRBV18; clone_size: -; j_call: TRBJ2-2; cdr3_nt: TGTGCCAGCTCACCACGCGGGGCCAACACCGGGGAGCTGTTTTTT; cdr3_aa: CASSPRGANTGELFF
d_call: TRBD2; v_call: TRBV5-1; clone_size: once; j_call: TRBJ2-5; cdr3_nt: TGCGCCAGCAGCGTAGGACTAGCGGGGGCCGAGACCCAGTACTTC; cdr3_aa: CASSVGLAGAETQYF
d_call: -; v_call: TRBV5-1; clone_size: -; j_call: TRBJ1-1; cdr3_nt: TGCGCCAGCAGCTACGGAAGAGAGGGCATGAACACTGAAGCTTTCTTT; cdr3_aa: CASSYGREGMNTEAFF
d_call: -; v_call: TRBV5-4; clone_size: -; j_call: TRBJ2-1; cdr3_nt: TGTGCCTGCCACCGTCTGGGGGATGAGCAGTTCTTC; cdr3_aa: CACHRLGDEQFF
d_call: -; v_call: TRBV6-6; clone_size: once; j_call: TRBJ2-4; cdr3_nt: TGTGCCAGCAGTTACCCCAGTAACATTCAGTACTTC; cdr3_aa: CASSYPSNIQYF
d_call: -; v_call: TRBV5-1; clone_size: -; j_call: TRBJ2-5; cdr3_nt: TGCGCCAGCAGCATGGCCCCAGGGGTGTACGAGACCCAGTACTTC; cdr3_aa: CASSMAPGVYETQYF
d_call: TRBD1; v_call: TRBV5-1; clone_size: -; j_call: TRBJ1-2; cdr3_nt: TGCGCCAGCAGCTTATCGACAGGGGGAAAAGTGGGTTACGGCTACACCTTC; cdr3_aa: CASSLSTGGKVGYGYTF
d_call: TRBD2; v_call: TRBV5-1; clone_size: -; j_call: TRBJ2-1; cdr3_nt: TGCGCCAGCGGATTCCTAGCGGGGGGGAACAATGAGCAGTTCTTC; cdr3_aa: CASGFLAGGNNEQFF
d_call: -; v_call: TRBV7-2; clone_size: -; j_call: TRBJ2-5; cdr3_nt: TGTGCCAGCAGCTTAGTATGGACTCAAGAGACCCAGTACTTC; cdr3_aa: CASSLVWTQETQYF
d_call: -; v_call: TRBV21-1; clone_size: -; j_call: TRBJ2-3; cdr3_nt: TGTGCCAGCAGCAAACTACGGCCTGGAGATACGCAGTATTTT; cdr3_aa: CASSKLRPGDTQYF
d_call: TRBD2; v_call: TRBV18; clone_size: -; j_call: TRBJ2-1; cdr3_nt: TGTGCCAGTACGACTAGCGGGGGGTCCGAGGGCAATGAGCAGTTCTTC; cdr3_aa: CASTTSGGSEGNEQFF
d_call: -; v_call: TRBV7-9; clone_size: -; j_call: TRBJ2-2; cdr3_nt: TGTGCCAGCAGCCCCGGAGGGGATGCCGGGGAGCTGTTTTTT; cdr3_aa: CASSPGGDAGELFF
d_call: TRBD1; v_call: TRBV5-1; clone_size: few; j_call: TRBJ1-6; cdr3_nt: TGCGCCAGCAGCCCGGAGGGACAGTATAATTCACCCCTCCACTTT; cdr3_aa: CASSPEGQYNSPLHF
d_call: -; v_call: TRBV6-6; clone_size: few; j_call: TRBJ2-1; cdr3_nt: TGTGCCAGCACCCTTTCAGAAAGGTACAATGAGCAGTTCTTC; cdr3_aa: CASTLSERYNEQFF
d_call: -; v_call: TRBV7-9; clone_size: -; j_call: TRBJ2-6; cdr3_nt: TGTGCCAGCAGGATGTATGGGGCCAACGTCCTGACTTTC; cdr3_aa: CASRMYGANVLTF
d_call: TRBD1; v_call: TRBV19; clone_size: once; j_call: TRBJ1-2; cdr3_nt: TGTGCCAGTAGTGTTGGGACAGGGGGTAACTATGGCTACACCTTC; cdr3_aa: CASSVGTGGNYGYTF
d_call: TRBD1; v_call: TRBV7-2; clone_size: -; j_call: TRBJ1-2; cdr3_nt: TGTGCCAGCAGCGTGGACAGGCAGGGCGGCTACACCTTC; cdr3_aa: CASSVDRQGGYTF
d_call: TRBD1; v_call: TRBV11-2; clone_size: -; j_call: TRBJ2-5; cdr3_nt: TGTGCCAGCAGCTGGGACAGGGAAAGGGGGGCCCAGTACTTC; cdr3_aa: CASSWDRERGAQYF
d_call: TRBD2; v_call: TRBV5-1; clone_size: -; j_call: TRBJ2-5; cdr3_nt: TGCGCCAGCAGTTTCACGGGGGGAAACCAAGAGACCCAGTACTTC; cdr3_aa: CASSFTGGNQETQYF
d_call: TRBD1; v_call: TRBV6-4; clone_size: -; j_call: TRBJ1-6; cdr3_nt: TGTGCCAGCAGTGCCCTGACAGGGAGTAATTCACCCCTCCACTTT; cdr3_aa: CASSALTGSNSPLHF